This T cell receptor (beta chain) was captured in a study of cytomegalovirus exposure and HLA in healthy donors. For the study at large: Earlier sequencing of 150 million to 200 million T cells yielded 100 million to 120 million unique TCR beta sequences. Whole-study results and caveats: TCR beta sequences reportedly predicted most subjects' HLA-A and HLA-B alleles accurately. Sequencing likely produced, as an artifact, a cluster of highly shared sequence variants. The study listed roughly 160 cytomegalovirus-associated TCR beta chains.

CDR1 and CDR2 from the germline V gene are SGHTA and FQGNSA. CDR3 length: 16 residues. The V gene lost 1 base and the J gene lost 6 bases, with 16 bases spanning the gap. Amplification used 60 Vbeta primers and 13 Jbeta primers. Method: immunoSEQ multiplex PCR; TCRdb's copy keeps in-frame clones and lacks some. This sample yields roughly 190,000 clones, of which roughly 83% are seen a single time; about 1.4% belongs to the top ten. About this clone: Its antigen is not identified.

This TCR was recovered from a woman aged 45-65 years in good health and CMV-seronegative. Sequencing input: PBMCs. The chain is built from TRBV7-2 and TRBJ1-5; TRBD1 is a possible D gene (6 bases). The CDR3 nucleotides read TGTGCCAGCAGCTTAGGCCCACGGGCAGGGGTTCAGCCCCAGCATTTT. Translated, it gives CASSLGPRAGVQPQHF.